This TCR beta chain was documented in a study of cytomegalovirus exposure and HLA in healthy donors. Findings and caveats of the study: Reports credit the classifier with highly specific, highly sensitive diagnosis of cytomegalovirus status. It was only CMV serostatus that was available as immune exposure information.

Trimming pared 2 bases from V and 1 base from J, leaving 11 bases between. Germline V gene data show CDR1 as SNHLY and CDR2 as FYNNEI. This CDR3 is 16 amino acids long. In regard to this clone: Its antigen remains unidentified.

The PCR used 60 Vbeta and 13 Jbeta primers. Here immunoSEQ multiplex PCR was the method, and the copy in TCRdb shows in-frame clones only, minus some. Among 180,000 or so clones, roughly 8.7% were seen once, and the ten largest hold about 1.2%. Material for sequencing was PBMCs. This chain links TRBV2 with TRBJ2-2; TRBD1 might be the D (6 bases). This sequence originates from a woman in her 30s in good health and CMV-seropositive. The CDR3 region has the DNA TGTGCCAGCAGTGAAACCGGGACATTGAACACCGGGGAGCTGTTTTTT. Protein product: CASSETGTLNTGELFF.